Each of the 18 T cell receptor beta chains below was sequenced from the same sample in a study of regulatory T cells in long-lasting Graves disease. Arm-PCR of CDR3 regions with iRepertoire HTBI primers generated TCR beta libraries. TCRdb passed the multiplex PCR reads through MiXCR, listing each CDR3 protein once. The repertoire has some 420,000 distinct CDR3 sequences, 20% to 25% of them found once; the top ten carry less than 15%. As for time point: persistent/refractory GD, antithyroid drugs over 5 years with positive TRAb. Scientists built the TCR library using RNA that was extracted from PBMCs. The material sequenced was peripheral blood mononuclear cells (PBMCs), taken when the disease was refractory, from a patient treated with antithyroid drugs. These receptors were taken from a female donor with Graves disease.

This clonotype was recorded a few times. This chain joins TRBV6-1 and TRBJ1-6; TRBD1 matches at 9 bases. This CDR3 is 14 amino acids long. The V gene's germline CDR1 is MNHNS and CDR2 SASEGT. The V gene end was trimmed by 5 bases and the J gene end by 11 bases; junction bases not matched to a gene: 7. DNA of the CDR3: TGTGCCAGCAGTCAACAGGGGGCACGGGCACCCCTCCACTTT. It yields the protein CASSQQGARAPLHF.

CDR3 DNA: TGTGCCAGCAGCAGGGGGACAGGGCAATTCATCACCGGGGAGCTGTTTTTT. This sequence encodes CASSRGTGQFITGELFF. The rearrangement links TRBV14 to TRBJ2-2; TRBD1 agrees at 9 bases. Germline CDR1 is SGHDN and CDR2 is FVKESK. The CDR3 is 17 residues long. After removal of 5 bases from V and 4 bases from J, the junction contained 11 bases not matched to a gene.

Many counts were recorded for this clonotype. The chain has TRBV2 and TRBJ2-7; D unclear. The germline V and J ends were trimmed by 5 bases and 4 bases, with 9 bases remaining between them. The V gene's germline CDR1 is SNHLY and CDR2 FYNNEI. CDR3 length: 12 residues. CDR3 in DNA: TGTGCCAGCAGTCGGATTGGATACGAGCAGTACTTC. Its protein is CASSRIGYEQYF.

This clonotype was seen ten or more times. The V gene is TRBV10-3, the J gene TRBJ2-7; D remains ambiguous. The germline V and J ends were trimmed by 0 bases and 2 bases, with 14 bases remaining between them. The CDR3 is made up of 16 amino acids. Germline CDR1 ENHRY, CDR2 SYGVKD. CDR3 in amino acids: CAISESIVVRTYEQYF. CDR3 nucleotides: TGTGCCATCAGTGAGTCGATCGTGGTCCGAACCTACGAGCAGTACTTC.

This clonotype was seen a handful of times. The V call is TRBV6-1, the J call TRBJ2-7; TRBD1 might be the D (6 bases). Between the trimmed V and J ends, which lost 6 bases and 0 bases, there was a span of 15 bases. CDR3 length: 15 residues. Per germline, CDR1 MNHNS and CDR2 SASEGT. The DNA for the CDR3 is TGTGCCAGCAGGAGACTTCTACAGGGCTCCTACGAGCAGTACTTC. Amino acid sequence: CASRRLLQGSYEQYF.

About this clonotype: A read error likely explains this, since a far larger clone differs by one base. The CDR3 ends on some other residue instead of the conserved phenylalanine or tryptophan, so this is likely a read error. The rearrangement joins TRBV12-3 or TRBV12-4 to TRBJ2-7; D is unresolved. The V gene lost 5 bases and the J gene lost 0 bases, with 2 bases spanning the gap. The CDR3 is 11 amino acids. The CDR3 region is CASSASYEQYL. CDR3 DNA: TGTGCCAGCAGTGCCTCCTACGAGCAGTACCTC.

The CDR3 DNA sequence: TGCGCCAGCAGCCAAGTGGCAGGGGTTGGCTACACCTTC. Its translation is CASSQVAGVGYTF. V gene TRBV4-1 combines with J gene TRBJ1-2, with a possible D match to TRBD1 (6 bases). V gave up 1 base and J gave up 7 bases, with 10 bases separating them. CDR3 size: 13 residues. The germline V gene has CDR1 MGHRA and CDR2 YSYEKL.

This clonotype appeared many times. The CDR3 coding sequence is TGTGCCAGCAGTTTTGGGGGGCTAGGTGGCTACACCTTC. Translation: CASSFGGLGGYTF. The rearrangement uses TRBV28 and TRBJ1-2; D is possibly TRBD1 (6 bases). With 3 bases removed from V and 7 bases from J, the gap between germline ends came to 12 bases. In germline, CDR1 is MDHEN, CDR2 SYDVKM. This CDR3 is built from 13 residues.

On this clonotype itself: This probably arose from a read error, given a far larger clone one base away. The chain carries TRBV28 and TRBJ2-7; TRBD1 matches at 12 bases. The CDR3 has 14 amino acids. Losses at the gene ends were 5 bases for V and 6 bases for J; bases not matched to a gene: 5. Germline V gene data show CDR1 as MDHEN and CDR2 as SYDVKM. CDR3 sequence (DNA): TGTGCCAGCAGTGGGGGGACAGGGGGCGGCGAGCAGTACTTC. Translation gives CASSGGTGGGEQYF.

CDR3 in DNA: TGTGCCAGCAGCTCCGCGTTGGTAGAGACCCAGTACTTC. Amino acid sequence: CASSSALVETQYF. The rearrangement links TRBV6-1 to TRBJ2-5; D uncertain. Germline assignment: CDR1 MNHNS and CDR2 SASEGT. The CDR3 has 13 residues. The V and J ends lost 6 bases and 4 bases respectively, with 12 bases between them.

This clonotype was detected many times. The rearrangement uses TRBV5-1 and TRBJ2-6; no firm D call. CDR1 is SGHRS, CDR2 YFSETQ, per germline. V was clipped by 1 base and J by 1 base, with 6 bases between them. The CDR3 totals 15 residues. The CDR3 is CASSLPGSGANVLTF. The CDR3 coding sequence is TGCGCCAGCAGCTTGCCCGGGTCTGGGGCCAACGTCCTGACTTTC. Full variable domain (missing parts from reference TRBV5-1 and TRBJ2-6): KAGVTQTPRYLIKTRGQQVTLSCSPISGHRSVSWYQQTPGQGLQFLFEYFSETQRNKGNFPGRFSGRQFSNSRSEMNVSTLELGDSALYLCASSLPGSGANVLTFGAGSRLTVL.

This clonotype was counted many times. The V and J genes are TRBV7-9 and TRBJ1-2; D remains unclear. Trimming stripped 4 bases from V and 8 bases from J, with 14 bases between. The CDR3 covers 13 residues. Germline loops: CDR1 SEHNR, CDR2 FQNEAQ (reference sequence). The CDR3: CASSSQTREGYTF. Written as DNA, the CDR3 is TGTGCCAGCAGCTCCCAGACCCGAGAAGGCTACACCTTC.

Ten or more counts support this clonotype. The chain couples TRBV28 to TRBJ2-7; 9 positions agree with TRBD1. Trimming cost V 8 bases and J 5 bases; bases outside gene matches: 10. The CDR3 runs 14 residues. Germline V gene lookup returns CDR1 MDHEN and CDR2 SYDVKM. CDR3 sequence reads: CASQPRDRENEQYF. CDR3 nucleotide sequence: TGTGCCAGCCAACCCCGGGACAGGGAAAACGAGCAGTACTTC.

The chain has TRBV9 and TRBJ2-5; TRBD2 is a possible D gene (7 bases). The J call may be mistaken, given a closer DNA end match to TRBJ2-7. The CDR3 has 13 amino acids. CDR1 and CDR2 from the germline V gene are SGDLS and YYNGEE. CDR3 coding DNA: TGTGCCAGCAGCGTAGAGGGGGGGGACGAGCAGTACTTC. Translated: CASSVEGGDEQYF.

The chain carries TRBV6-2 or TRBV6-3 and TRBJ2-7, with 9 bases that match TRBD2. The ends lost 8 bases at V and 2 bases at J; junction bases unmatched: 13. The CDR3 sequence is 16 residues long. CDR1 MNHEY and CDR2 SVGEGT come from the germline V gene. CDR3 sequence: CASSPPPGLATYEQYF. For the CDR3, the DNA is TGTGCCAGCTCACCACCACCGGGACTAGCTACCTACGAGCAGTACTTC.

The J gene is TRBJ1-2, the V gene TRBV27; maybe TRBD1 (6 bases). The CDR3 covers 14 residues. Germline CDR1 reads MNHEY; CDR2 reads SMNVEV (reference sequence). The germline V and J ends were trimmed by 3 bases and 6 bases, with 14 bases remaining between them. CDR3 protein: CASSFDRSYNGYTF. CDR3 DNA: TGTGCCAGCAGTTTTGACAGGTCTTATAATGGCTACACCTTC.

A few counts support this clonotype. V is TRBV7-2 and J is TRBJ1-2; D remains ambiguous. Trimming removed 6 bases from V and 4 bases from J, with 15 bases in between. The germline V gene encodes CDR1 SGHTA and CDR2 FQGNSA. The CDR3 covers 14 residues. CDR3 coding DNA: TGTGCCAGCAGGGACGGAGCCCAGTCCTATGGCTACACCTTC. Protein product: CASRDGAQSYGYTF.

This clonotype was found many times. The rearrangement joins TRBV28 to TRBJ1-2, with TRBD1 matching over 10 bases. CDR3 length equals 13 residues. V gave up 7 bases and J gave up 8 bases; unmatched junction bases: 7. Germline V gene data show CDR1 as MDHEN and CDR2 as SYDVKM. The CDR3 nucleotides read TGTGCCAGCAACGACAGGGGGCGATTAGGCTACACCTTC. Protein product: CASNDRGRLGYTF.